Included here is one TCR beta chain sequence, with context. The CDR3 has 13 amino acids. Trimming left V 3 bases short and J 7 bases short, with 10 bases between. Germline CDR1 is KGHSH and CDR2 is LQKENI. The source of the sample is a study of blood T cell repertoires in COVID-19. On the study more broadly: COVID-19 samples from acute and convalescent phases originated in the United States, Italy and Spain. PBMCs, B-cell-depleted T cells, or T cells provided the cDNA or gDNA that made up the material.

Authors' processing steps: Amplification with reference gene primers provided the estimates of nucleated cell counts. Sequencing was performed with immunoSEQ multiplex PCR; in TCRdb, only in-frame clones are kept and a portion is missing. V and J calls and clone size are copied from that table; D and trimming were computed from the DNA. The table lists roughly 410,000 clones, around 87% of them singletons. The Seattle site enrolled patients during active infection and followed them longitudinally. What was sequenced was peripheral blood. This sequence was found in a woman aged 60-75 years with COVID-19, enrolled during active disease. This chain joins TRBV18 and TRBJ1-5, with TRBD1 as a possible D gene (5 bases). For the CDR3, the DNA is TGTGCCAGCTCACCGGACCAGGGACAGCCCCAGCATTTT. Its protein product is CASSPDQGQPQHF.